This T cell receptor beta chain is from a study of regulatory T cells in long-lasting Graves disease. Time point denoted: newly diagnosed GD, antithyroid drugs for less than 3 months. PBMC RNA served as the TCR library source. To make TCR beta libraries, researchers used iRepertoire HTBI primers and Arm-PCR of CDR3 regions. In TCRdb, the multiplex PCR reads were re-called with MiXCR into one record per CDR3 protein. The sample consists of 400,000 to 550,000 distinct CDR3 sequences, approximately 16% of them appearing once. This clonotype was seen more than once but under ten times. Germline V gives CDR1 MDHEN, CDR2 SYDVKM. Between the trimmed V and J ends, which lost 4 bases and 4 bases, there was a span of 13 bases. The CDR3 totals 15 residues. These data are also associated with another study on T cells in Graves' hyperthyroidism and ophthalmopathy.

The sequence was obtained from a woman between 18 and 30 years old with Graves disease. This rearrangement joins TRBV28 to TRBJ2-2, with D possibly matching TRBD2 (6 bases). This material consisted of peripheral blood mononuclear cells (PBMCs), taken at new diagnosis, from a patient treated with antithyroid drugs. The CDR3 bases are TGTGCCAGCAGTTCCGGGAGTATAGGCACCGGGGAGCTGTTTTTT. Translation gives CASSSGSIGTGELFF. Combining the CDR3 with reference TRBV28 and TRBJ2-2 gives the whole variable domain DVKVTQSSRYLVKRTGEKVFLECVQDMDHENMFWYRQDPGLGLRLIYFSYDVKMKEKGDIPEGYSVSREKKERFSLILESASTNQTSMYLCASSSGSIGTGELFFGEGSRLTVL.